These 25 T cell receptor beta chains were sequenced from one sample in a study of cytotoxic CD8 clonotypes in ibrutinib-treated CLL. Data came from immunoSEQ multiplex PCR; TCRdb stores just in-frame clones and leaves some out. The sample gives around 330,000 clones, approximately 67% of which show up once; just under 6.5% is in the top ten. The specimen was PBMCs, collected after 36 months of ibrutinib treatment. Receptor source: a human donor with chronic lymphocytic leukemia.

The chain uses TRBV13 and TRBJ2-5; D might be TRBD1 or TRBD2, each matching 5 bases. Per germline, CDR1 PRHDT and CDR2 FYEKMQ (reference sequence). This CDR3 is built from 16 residues. V shed 1 base and J shed 4 bases, with 16 bases lying between them. CDR3 amino acids: CASSLDTSLGAETQYF. CDR3 DNA sequence: TGTGCCAGCAGCTTAGACACGAGTCTCGGGGCAGAGACCCAGTACTTC.

A few counts support this clone. The J gene is TRBJ2-3, the V gene TRBV10-3; 11 bases agree with TRBD1. This CDR3 contains 16 residues. Germline V gene lookup returns CDR1 ENHRY and CDR2 SYGVKD. Trimming took 3 bases from V and 2 from J; bases not matched to a gene: 4. The CDR3 loop is CAISEEDRGHTDTQYF. The CDR3 DNA reads as TGTGCCATCAGTGAAGAGGACAGGGGGCACACAGATACGCAGTATTTT.

This clone was recorded once. The V call is TRBV6-5, the J call TRBJ2-1; tentative D call: TRBD1 (6 bases). The V and J ends lost 0 bases and 9 bases respectively, with 12 bases between them. The CDR3 runs 14 residues. Germline V lookup: CDR1 MNHEY, CDR2 SVGAGI. The CDR3 region is CASSYSWGHFEQFF. CDR3 in DNA: TGTGCCAGCAGTTACTCGTGGGGGCACTTTGAGCAGTTCTTC.

This rearrangement joins TRBV19 to TRBJ2-2, with 9 bases lining up with TRBD2. The CDR3 is made up of 14 amino acids. The germline V gene encodes CDR1 LNHDA and CDR2 SQIVND (reference sequence). V lost 4 bases and J lost 6; bases outside the gene matches: 3. This chain's CDR3 is CASSSGGAPGELFF. The DNA for the CDR3 is TGTGCCAGTAGTAGCGGGGGGGCCCCCGGGGAGCTGTTTTTT.

The V and J genes are TRBV13 and TRBJ1-2; D uncertain. Germline values: CDR1 PRHDT, CDR2 FYEKMQ (reference sequence). CDR3 length equals 18 residues. Trimming left V 3 bases short and J 4 bases short, with 24 bases between. The CDR3 loop reads CASSFSRLQIRYVYGYTF. The CDR3 DNA follows: TGTGCCAGCAGCTTTTCTCGACTACAAATCCGTTACGTCTATGGCTACACCTTC.

The V gene is TRBV5-4, the J gene TRBJ1-3, with D possibly matching TRBD1 (6 bases). Trimming pared 2 bases from V and 3 bases from J, leaving 9 bases between. The CDR3 sequence is 14 residues long. In germline, CDR1 is SGHNT, CDR2 YYREEE (reference sequence). In DNA form, the CDR3 reads TGTGCCAGCAGCTTAGGGGGTGGTGGAAACACCATATATTTT. This sequence encodes CASSLGGGGNTIYF. The full variable domain, rest sourced from reference TRBV5-4 and TRBJ1-3, is ETGVTQSPTHLIKTRGQQVTLRCSSQSGHNTVSWYQQALGQGPQFIFQYYREEENGRGNFPPRFSGLQFPNYSSELNVNALELDDSALYLCASSLGGGGNTIYFGEGSWLTVV.

The chain joins TRBV10-3 to TRBJ2-4, with D possibly called TRBD1 or TRBD2 (5 bases each). The CDR3 is 14 residues long. The V end lost 0 bases, the J end lost 5 bases, and 8 bases lay between the germline ends. Per the germline V gene, CDR1 is ENHRY and CDR2 is SYGVKD. CDR3: CAISESMGENIQYF. As DNA, the CDR3 is TGTGCCATCAGTGAGTCGATGGGGGAAAACATTCAGTACTTC.

There are a few counts of this clone. The genes are TRBV6-5 and TRBJ1-2; D not resolved. This CDR3 has 13 amino acids. V was trimmed by 0 bases and J by 8 bases, leaving 10 bases between them. The germline CDR1 and CDR2 sequences are MNHEY and SVGAGI. The DNA for the CDR3 is TGTGCCAGCAGTTACTCGGAGGGTTTAGGCTACACCTTC. Amino acids: CASSYSEGLGYTF.

The chain joins TRBV4-1 to TRBJ2-3, with 13 bases fitting TRBD2. Germline V gives CDR1 MGHRA, CDR2 YSYEKL. The CDR3 runs to 17 residues. Trimming took 1 base from V and 8 from J; bases not matched to a gene: 9. CDR3 protein: CASSQVRTSGRVVTQYF. CDR3 nucleotide sequence: TGCGCCAGCAGCCAAGTTCGGACTAGCGGGAGAGTTGTTACGCAGTATTTT.

The chain recombines TRBV9 with TRBJ1-2, with 9 bases aligning to TRBD1. The CDR3 is made up of 15 amino acids. From germline, CDR1 is SGDLS and CDR2 YYNGEE. J gave up 4 bases and V 0 bases, and 4 bases lay outside the gene matches. CDR3 sequence: CASSVVTGGTYGYTF. The CDR3 DNA sequence: TGTGCCAGCAGCGTAGTAACAGGGGGCACCTATGGCTACACCTTC.

This clone was detected a few times. The chain links TRBV6-1 to TRBJ1-6; 8 bases match TRBD1. Looked up from germline, CDR1 is MNHNS and CDR2 is SASEGT. The CDR3 is made up of 15 amino acids. The junction had 7 bases not matched to a gene; V was cut back by 6 bases and J by 6 bases. The CDR3 loop reads CASSPAGGPNSPLHF. DNA of the CDR3: TGTGCCAGCAGCCCCGCAGGGGGCCCTAATTCACCCCTCCACTTT.

There are a few counts of this clone. The rearrangement uses TRBV7-9 and TRBJ1-5, with unresolved D. CDR3 size: 17 residues. V shed 6 bases and J shed 4 bases, with 22 bases lying between them. From germline, CDR1 is SEHNR and CDR2 FQNEAQ (reference sequence). CDR3 DNA: TGTGCCAGCAGTTCCGTGAGACCGGGAGGAAGGAATCAGCCCCAGCATTTT. It translates to CASSSVRPGGRNQPQHF.

This clone has just one count. The chain has TRBV6-6 and TRBJ2-5, with D maybe TRBD2 (6 bases). This CDR3 has 14 amino acids. CDR1 and CDR2 (germline): MNHNY, SVGAGI (reference sequence). The germline V and J ends were trimmed by 7 bases and 4 bases, with 16 bases remaining between them. CDR3 in amino acids: CASTTRREGETQYF. The CDR3 DNA sequence: TGTGCCAGCACCACACGGAGGGAAGGAGAGACCCAGTACTTC.

The chain recombines TRBV29-1 with TRBJ2-5; D possibly corresponds to TRBD2 (6 bases). The CDR3 has 12 residues. CDR1 is SQVTM and CDR2 is ANQGSEA in the germline V gene. The germline V and J ends were trimmed by 8 bases and 4 bases, with 14 bases remaining between them. The CDR3 bases are TGCAGCATGCGGGCGGGGCTAGAGACCCAGTACTTC. Residues: CSMRAGLETQYF. Complete variable domain (other parts from reference TRBV29-1 and TRBJ2-5): SAVISQKPSRDICQRGTSLTIQCQVDSQVTMMFWYRQQPGQSLTLIATANQGSEATYESGFVIDKFPISRPNLTFSTLTVSNMSPEDSSIYLCSMRAGLETQYFGPGTRLLVL.

V is TRBV11-1 and J is TRBJ2-3, with TRBD1 identical over 7 bases. V lost 2 bases to trimming and J lost 2 bases; unmatched junction nucleotides: 10. Germline V gene data show CDR1 as SGHAT and CDR2 as FQDESV (reference sequence). The CDR3 runs to 17 residues. This CDR3 is CASSLPRGPFSTDTQYF. DNA of the CDR3: TGTGCCAGCAGCTTACCGAGGGGGCCCTTCTCCACAGATACGCAGTATTTT. Using reference TRBV11-1 and TRBJ2-3 for the parts outside the CDR3, the full variable domain is EAEVAQSPRYKITEKSQAVAFWCDPISGHATLYWYRQILGQGPELLVQFQDESVVDDSQLPKDRFSAERLKGVDSTLKIQPAELGDSAMYLCASSLPRGPFSTDTQYFGPGTRLTVL.

This clone has more than one count but fewer than ten. The chain joins TRBV10-1 to TRBJ1-3; no reliable D call. Germline V lookup: CDR1 WNHNN, CDR2 SYGVQD (reference sequence). V lost 7 bases and J 0 bases, leaving 10 bases between the germline ends. The CDR3 is made up of 14 amino acids. The CDR3 reads CASNNTNSGNTIYF. In DNA form, the CDR3 reads TGCGCCAGCAACAACACAAACTCTGGAAACACCATATATTTT.

The DNA for the CDR3 is TGCGCCAGCAGCCGGAGGGACAGTGGCGATAACTATGGCTACACCTTC. Translated, it gives CASSRRDSGDNYGYTF. The chain uses TRBV5-1 and TRBJ1-2, with TRBD1 matching over 7 bases. The CDR3 consists of 16 residues. After removal of 4 bases from V and 1 base from J, the junction contained 10 bases not matched to a gene. Germline V gene data show CDR1 as SGHRS and CDR2 as YFSETQ.

The V and J genes are TRBV10-2 and TRBJ1-1; TRBD1 matches 8 bases. Germline-derived CDR1 and CDR2 are WSHSY and SAAADI. V was pared by 6 bases and J by 7 bases, with 4 bases of the junction left unmatched. The CDR3 loop spans 12 amino acids. For the CDR3, the DNA is TGCGCCAGCAGACAGGGGGTCAGTGAAGCTTTCTTT. This encodes CASRQGVSEAFF.

The rearrangement uses TRBV7-2 and TRBJ2-3, with 10 nucleotides matching TRBD1. CDR3 length: 15 amino acids. The V and J ends lost 5 bases and 11 bases, in that order; junction bases with no gene match: 13. In germline, CDR1 is SGHTA, CDR2 FQGNSA. Here the CDR3 DNA reads TGTGCCAGCAGCATACTTCCCGGGACAGGGGCCGGGCAGTATTTT. Protein: CASSILPGTGAGQYF.

This chain links TRBV10-2 with TRBJ2-1; TRBD2 aligns across 9 bases. With 8 bases clipped from V and 9 bases from J, the junction kept 20 bases outside the gene matches. The CDR3 contains 17 residues. In germline, CDR1 is WSHSY, CDR2 SAAADI. Written as DNA, the CDR3 is TGCGCCAGCGATTCGGGTAGCGGGAGCCCTCCAGCGCGTGAGCAGTTCTTC. It translates to CASDSGSGSPPAREQFF.

The genes are TRBV30 and TRBJ1-5; 8 nucleotides line up with TRBD1. CDR3 length: 17 residues. Trimming cost V 2 bases and J 1 base; bases outside gene matches: 10. Germline-derived CDR1 and CDR2 are GTSNPN and SVGIG (reference sequence). The CDR3 coding sequence is TGTGCCTGGAGTCCACTCAGGGGGCCGGAGAGCAATCAGCCCCAGCATTTT. It specifies CAWSPLRGPESNQPQHF.

V is TRBV7-3 and J is TRBJ1-1; 9 bases agree with TRBD1. The CDR3 length is 15 residues. Germline CDR1 is SGHTA and CDR2 is FQGTGA. Losses at the gene ends were 5 bases for V and 5 bases for J; bases not matched to a gene: 9. CDR3 sequence reads: CASSPEGQGGTEAFF. Written as DNA, the CDR3 is TGTGCCAGCAGCCCAGAGGGACAGGGCGGTACTGAAGCTTTCTTT.

The gene calls are TRBV11-2 and TRBJ2-1, with D unresolved. This CDR3 contains 15 residues. Germline assignment: CDR1 SGHAT and CDR2 FQNNGV. V dropped 3 bases and J dropped 0 bases, with 9 bases sitting between them. CDR3 nucleotide sequence: TGTGCCAGCAGCTTCCTCCAGCTCTCCTACAATGAGCAGTTCTTC. It codes for CASSFLQLSYNEQFF. The full variable domain, with the rest looked up from reference TRBV11-2 and TRBJ2-1, is EAGVAQSPRYKIIEKRQSVAFWCNPISGHATLYWYQQILGQGPKLLIQFQNNGVVDDSQLPKDRFSAERLKGVDSTLKIQPAKLEDSAVYLCASSFLQLSYNEQFFGPGTRLTVL.

This clone came up a few times. The chain has TRBV6-6 and TRBJ1-2, with 7 bases matching TRBD1. V lost 6 bases and J lost 8; bases outside the gene matches: 3. The CDR3 contains 11 residues. The germline V gene encodes CDR1 MNHNY and CDR2 SVGAGI (reference sequence). CDR3 residues: CASRGGDGYTF. CDR3 DNA sequence: TGTGCCAGCAGAGGGGGCGACGGCTACACCTTC.

The chain uses TRBV11-2 and TRBJ2-1; 7 bases fit TRBD1. Germline values: CDR1 SGHAT, CDR2 FQNNGV. This CDR3 is built from 15 residues. V trimming: 6 bases; J trimming: 5 bases; junction bases outside the gene matches: 10. CDR3 DNA sequence: TGTGCCAGCAGTCTCGAGGGACAGACAGACAATGAGCAGTTCTTC. Translating it yields CASSLEGQTDNEQFF. Combining the CDR3 with reference TRBV11-2 and TRBJ2-1 gives the whole variable domain EAGVAQSPRYKIIEKRQSVAFWCNPISGHATLYWYQQILGQGPKLLIQFQNNGVVDDSQLPKDRFSAERLKGVDSTLKIQPAKLEDSAVYLCASSLEGQTDNEQFFGPGTRLTVL.